The following is a TCR beta chain sequence with its context. Its specificity is unknown. PCR involved 60 Vbeta and 13 Jbeta primers. Generated by immunoSEQ multiplex PCR, the TCRdb table keeps only in-frame clones and is missing some. Of 150,000 to 200,000 clones in the sample, approximately 80% are singletons; the top ten hold about 1.4%. CDR3 size: 15 residues. The V gene's germline CDR1 is MNHNS and CDR2 SASEGT. V shed 2 bases, J shed 3 bases, and the junction held 5 bases outside the gene matches. This entry comes from a study of cytomegalovirus exposure and HLA in healthy donors. General study points: Researchers reported in a later analysis that a missense DCLRE1C variant was tied to TCR beta V- and J-gene trimming. Relative to the roughly 690-donor mean, N-insertions were reportedly fewer in an Asian-associated ancestry cluster in a later analysis. Most sequenced TCRs were rare (though some public TCRs occurred in many donors).

The receptor comes from a woman aged 18-29 years in good health and CMV-seronegative. The V and J genes are TRBV6-1 and TRBJ2-7; 9 bases map to TRBD1. Sequences were obtained from PBMCs. The CDR3 is CASSERGTGSYEQYF. The CDR3 DNA reads TGTGCCAGCAGTGAAAGGGGGACAGGGAGCTACGAGCAGTACTTC.